Following are 5 T cell receptor beta chains from one sample sequenced in a study of blood T cell repertoires in COVID-19 (TCRdb year 2020). Libraries were constructed by the immunoSEQ multiplex PCR assay. This is the immuneACCESS table as TCRdb keeps it, with only in-frame sequences that have V and J called. A part of the clones is gone; compared with another copy, unresolved V genes explain less than half, and the rest is unexplained. The sample table shows roughly 250,000 clones, and about 79% are seen once. The ten largest clones take up around 9.6% of the sample. The sequencing input was peripheral blood. These receptors came from an elderly woman with acute or convalescent COVID-19.

V is TRBV6-5 and J is TRBJ1-5; weak D call: TRBD1 (6 bases). CDR1 and CDR2 (germline): MNHEY, SVGAGI. V lost 0 bases and J 6 bases, leaving 9 bases between the germline ends. The CDR3 covers 14 residues. This CDR3 reads CASSYSGRGQPQHF. CDR3 nucleotides: TGTGCCAGCAGTTACTCGGGCAGGGGTCAGCCCCAGCATTTT.

The chain employs TRBV15 and TRBJ2-4, with TRBD2 matching 8 bases. V dropped 1 base and J dropped 4; count of bases not matched to a gene: 6. CDR3 size: 16 residues. Germline V gives CDR1 LNHNV, CDR2 YYDKDF (reference sequence). The DNA of the CDR3 is TGTGCCACCAGCAGAGGGACCTCGGGGGGGAAAAACATTCAGTACTTC. Translated, it gives CATSRGTSGGKNIQYF.

CDR3 sequence reads: CAISDSGGAYNEQFF. In nucleotides, the CDR3 is TGTGCCATCAGTGATTCGGGCGGGGCCTACAATGAGCAGTTCTTC. This rearrangement joins TRBV10-3 to TRBJ2-1, with TRBD2 as a possible D gene (6 bases). Trimming removed 3 bases from V and 2 bases from J, with 11 bases in between. Germline V lookup: CDR1 ENHRY, CDR2 SYGVKD. This CDR3 contains 15 residues.

The V and J genes are TRBV21-1 and TRBJ1-3. TRBV21-1 is a pseudogene segment. The CDR3 has 14 residues. DNA of the CDR3: TGTGCCAGCACCTTCCGGGACTCTGGAAACACCATATATTTT. Translated: CASTFRDSGNTIYF.

The J gene is TRBJ2-7, the V gene TRBV5-1, with D tentatively TRBD1 (6 bases). V dropped 4 bases and J dropped 1 base, with 15 bases sitting between them. Looked up from germline, CDR1 is SGHRS and CDR2 is YFSETQ. The CDR3 extends over 15 amino acids. CDR3 protein: CASSAGQGRSYEQYF. The CDR3 DNA reads as TGCGCCAGCAGCGCTGGGCAGGGGAGATCCTACGAGCAGTACTTC.